The TCR beta chain under discussion was sequenced for a study of T cells in Graves' hyperthyroidism and ophthalmopathy. Many counts were recorded for this clonotype. There were TCR beta CDR3 regions amplified from RNA transcripts. The HTBI set primed first-round TCR CDR3 RT-PCR. TCRdb reprocessed the multiplex PCR reads with MiXCR, giving one entry per CDR3 protein. This table has over 500,000 distinct CDR3 sequences, more than 15% appearing once. The CDR3 runs 15 residues. V was trimmed by 5 bases and J by 1 base, leaving 13 bases between them. CDR1 is MNHNS and CDR2 is SASEGT in the germline V gene. Isolation of PBMCs was performed on 10 ml fresh peripheral blood.

The chain carries TRBV6-1 and TRBJ2-3, with D perhaps TRBD1 (5 bases). The sample taken for sequencing was blood. The sequence was obtained from a woman between 18 and 30 years old with Graves' ophthalmopathy. DNA for the CDR3: TGTGCCAGCAGTCGAAGGGGCGGAGGCACAGATACGCAGTATTTT. Its protein product is CASSRRGGGTDTQYF.